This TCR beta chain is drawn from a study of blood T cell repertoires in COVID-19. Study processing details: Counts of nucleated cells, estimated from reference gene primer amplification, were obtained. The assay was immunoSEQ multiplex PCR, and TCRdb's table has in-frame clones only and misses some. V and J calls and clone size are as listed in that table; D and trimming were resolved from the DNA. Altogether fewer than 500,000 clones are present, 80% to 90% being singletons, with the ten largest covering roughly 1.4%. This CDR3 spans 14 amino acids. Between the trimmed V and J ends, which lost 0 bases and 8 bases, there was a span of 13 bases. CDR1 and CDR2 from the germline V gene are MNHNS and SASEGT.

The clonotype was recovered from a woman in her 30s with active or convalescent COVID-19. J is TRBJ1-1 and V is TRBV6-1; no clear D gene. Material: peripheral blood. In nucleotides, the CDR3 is TGTGCCAGCAGTGAAGCGCTTCGGGGTTCAGAAGCTTTCTTT. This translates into CASSEALRGSEAFF.